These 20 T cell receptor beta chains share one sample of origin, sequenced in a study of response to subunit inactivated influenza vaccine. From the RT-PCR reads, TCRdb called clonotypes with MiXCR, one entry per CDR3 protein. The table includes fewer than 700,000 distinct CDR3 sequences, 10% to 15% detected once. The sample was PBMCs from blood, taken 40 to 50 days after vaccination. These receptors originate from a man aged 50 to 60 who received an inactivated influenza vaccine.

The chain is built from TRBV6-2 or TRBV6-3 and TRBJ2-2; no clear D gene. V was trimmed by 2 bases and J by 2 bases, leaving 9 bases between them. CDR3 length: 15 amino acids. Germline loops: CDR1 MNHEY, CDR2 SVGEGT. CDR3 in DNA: TGTGCCAGCAGTTACGGTCCATCAAACACCGGGGAGCTGTTTTTT. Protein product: CASSYGPSNTGELFF.

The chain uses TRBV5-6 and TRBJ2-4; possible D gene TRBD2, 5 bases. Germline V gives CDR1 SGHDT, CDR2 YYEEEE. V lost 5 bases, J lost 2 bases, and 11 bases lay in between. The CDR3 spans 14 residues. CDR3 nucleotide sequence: TGTGCCAGCAGTCTTACTAGTCCCAAAAACATTCAGTACTTC. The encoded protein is CASSLTSPKNIQYF.

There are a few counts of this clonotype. The CDR3 nucleotides read TGTGCCAGCAGTCCGCGAGGTCGGCGTAGCCCTAACTATGGCTACACCTTC. Translation gives CASSPRGRRSPNYGYTF. The gene calls are TRBV12-3 or TRBV12-4 and TRBJ1-2; D remains unclear. V was pared by 5 bases and J by 0 bases, with 19 bases between. This CDR3 spans 17 amino acids.

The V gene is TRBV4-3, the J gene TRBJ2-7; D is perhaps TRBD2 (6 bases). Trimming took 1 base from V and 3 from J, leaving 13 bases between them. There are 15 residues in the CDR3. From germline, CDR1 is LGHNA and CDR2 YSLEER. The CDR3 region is CASSQVSGAGYEQYF. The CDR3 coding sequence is TGCGCCAGCAGCCAAGTGTCCGGAGCGGGCTACGAGCAGTACTTC.

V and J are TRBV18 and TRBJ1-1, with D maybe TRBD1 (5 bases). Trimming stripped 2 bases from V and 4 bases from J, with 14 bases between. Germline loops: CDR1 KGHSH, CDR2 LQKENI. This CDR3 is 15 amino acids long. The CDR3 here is CASSPLGRAGTEAFF. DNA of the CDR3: TGTGCCAGCTCACCATTGGGCAGGGCGGGCACTGAAGCTTTCTTT.

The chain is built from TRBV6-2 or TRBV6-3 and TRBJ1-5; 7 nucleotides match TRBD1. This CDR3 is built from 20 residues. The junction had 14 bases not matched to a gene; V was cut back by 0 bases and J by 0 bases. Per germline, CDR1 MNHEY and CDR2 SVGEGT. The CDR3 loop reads CASSYSAPGTASYSNQPQHF. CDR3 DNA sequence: TGTGCCAGCAGTTACTCGGCGCCCGGGACAGCTTCTTATAGCAATCAGCCCCAGCATTTT.

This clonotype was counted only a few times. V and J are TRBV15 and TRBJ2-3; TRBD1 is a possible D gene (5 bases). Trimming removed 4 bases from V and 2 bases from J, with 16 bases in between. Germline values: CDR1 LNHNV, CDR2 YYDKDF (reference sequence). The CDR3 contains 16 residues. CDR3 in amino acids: CATSTLSGWDTDTQYF. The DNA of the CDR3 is TGTGCCACCAGCACCCTATCAGGGTGGGACACAGATACGCAGTATTTT.

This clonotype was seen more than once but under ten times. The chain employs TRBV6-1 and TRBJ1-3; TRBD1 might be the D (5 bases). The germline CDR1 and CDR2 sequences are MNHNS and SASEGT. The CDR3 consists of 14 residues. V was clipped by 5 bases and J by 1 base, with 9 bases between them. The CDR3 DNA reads TGTGCCAGCAGTCCCCCAGGGTCTGGAAACACCATATATTTT. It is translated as CASSPPGSGNTIYF.

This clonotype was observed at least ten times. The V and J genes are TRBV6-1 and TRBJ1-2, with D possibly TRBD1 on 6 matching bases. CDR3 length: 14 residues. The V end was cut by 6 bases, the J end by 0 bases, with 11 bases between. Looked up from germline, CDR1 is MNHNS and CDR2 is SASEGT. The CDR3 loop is CASRTGQANYGYTF. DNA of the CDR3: TGTGCCAGCAGGACGGGACAAGCTAACTATGGCTACACCTTC.

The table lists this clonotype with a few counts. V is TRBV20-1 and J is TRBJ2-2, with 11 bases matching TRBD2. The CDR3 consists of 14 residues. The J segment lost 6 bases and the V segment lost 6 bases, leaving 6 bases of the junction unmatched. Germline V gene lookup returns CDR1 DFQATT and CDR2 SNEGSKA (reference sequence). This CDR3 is CSASGTSGAGELFF. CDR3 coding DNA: TGCAGTGCAAGTGGGACTAGCGGAGCCGGGGAGCTGTTTTTT.

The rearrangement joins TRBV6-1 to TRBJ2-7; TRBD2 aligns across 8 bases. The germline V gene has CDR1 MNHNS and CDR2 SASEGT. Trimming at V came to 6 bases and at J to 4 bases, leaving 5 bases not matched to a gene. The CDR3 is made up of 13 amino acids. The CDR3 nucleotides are TGTGCCAGCAGCACTAGCGGACCATACGAGCAGTACTTC. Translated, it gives CASSTSGPYEQYF.

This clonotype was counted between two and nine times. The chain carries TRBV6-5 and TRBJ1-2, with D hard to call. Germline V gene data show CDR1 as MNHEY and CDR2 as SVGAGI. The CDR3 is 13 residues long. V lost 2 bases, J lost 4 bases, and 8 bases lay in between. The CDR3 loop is CASSYPGFYGYTF. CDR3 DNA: TGTGCCAGCAGTTACCCAGGATTCTATGGCTACACCTTC.

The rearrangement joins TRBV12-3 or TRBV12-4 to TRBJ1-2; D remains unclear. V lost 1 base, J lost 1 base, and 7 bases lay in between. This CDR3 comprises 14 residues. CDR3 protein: CASSLGAVNYGYTF. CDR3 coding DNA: TGTGCCAGCAGTTTAGGGGCAGTTAACTATGGCTACACCTTC.

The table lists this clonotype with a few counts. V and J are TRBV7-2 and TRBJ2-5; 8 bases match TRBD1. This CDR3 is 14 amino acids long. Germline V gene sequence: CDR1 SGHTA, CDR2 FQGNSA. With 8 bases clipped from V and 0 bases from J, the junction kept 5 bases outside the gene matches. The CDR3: CASRYRGNQETQYF. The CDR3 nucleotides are TGTGCCAGCCGATACAGGGGGAACCAAGAGACCCAGTACTTC. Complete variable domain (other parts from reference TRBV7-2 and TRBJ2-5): GAGVSQSPSNKVTEKGKDVELRCDPISGHTALYWYRQSLGQGLEFLIYFQGNSAPDKSGLPSDRFSAERTGGSVSTLTIQRTQQEDSAVYLCASRYRGNQETQYFGPGTRLLVL.

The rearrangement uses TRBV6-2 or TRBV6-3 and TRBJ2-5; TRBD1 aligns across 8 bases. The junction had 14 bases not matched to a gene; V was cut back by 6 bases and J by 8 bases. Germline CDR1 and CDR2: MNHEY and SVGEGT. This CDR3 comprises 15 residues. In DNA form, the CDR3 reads TGTGCCAGCAGCTACGGACAGGGCTATGGGGATACCCAGTACTTC. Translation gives CASSYGQGYGDTQYF.

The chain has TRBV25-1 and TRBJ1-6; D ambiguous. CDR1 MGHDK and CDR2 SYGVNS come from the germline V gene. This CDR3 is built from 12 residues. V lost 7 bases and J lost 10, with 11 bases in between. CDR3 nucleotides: TGTGCCAGCACCCAGGAGGGATCACCCCTCCACTTT. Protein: CASTQEGSPLHF.

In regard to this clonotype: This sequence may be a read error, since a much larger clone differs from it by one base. In nucleotides, the CDR3 is TGCAGTGCCCTGGGGAGGGCGAACACTGACGCTTTCTTT. Protein product: CSALGRANTDAFF. The V gene is TRBV20-1, the J gene TRBJ1-1; no reliable D call. The CDR3 length is 13 residues. The V gene's germline CDR1 is DFQATT and CDR2 SNEGSKA (reference sequence).

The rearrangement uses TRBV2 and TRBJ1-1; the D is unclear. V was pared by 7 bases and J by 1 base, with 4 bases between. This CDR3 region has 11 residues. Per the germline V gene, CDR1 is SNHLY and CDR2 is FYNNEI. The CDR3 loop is CASMANTEAFF. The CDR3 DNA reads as TGTGCCAGCATGGCGAACACTGAAGCTTTCTTT. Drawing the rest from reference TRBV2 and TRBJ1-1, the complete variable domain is EPEVTQTPSHQVTQMGQEVILRCVPISNHLYFYWYRQILGQKVEFLVSFYNNEISEKSEIFDDQFSVERPDGSNFTLKIRSTKLEDSAMYFCASMANTEAFFGQGTRLTVV.

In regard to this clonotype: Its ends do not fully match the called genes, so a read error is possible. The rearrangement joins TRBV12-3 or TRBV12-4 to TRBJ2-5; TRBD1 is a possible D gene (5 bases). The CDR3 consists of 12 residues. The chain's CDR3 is CVSSEPGETQYF. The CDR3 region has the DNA TGTGTCAGCAGTGAACCAGGGGAGACCCAGTACTTC.

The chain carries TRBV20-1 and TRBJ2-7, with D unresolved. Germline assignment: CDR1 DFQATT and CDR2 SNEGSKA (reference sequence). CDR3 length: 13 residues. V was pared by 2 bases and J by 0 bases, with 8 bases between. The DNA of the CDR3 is TGCAGTGCTAGATTTGGCGGCTCCTACGAGCAGTACTTC. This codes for CSARFGGSYEQYF.